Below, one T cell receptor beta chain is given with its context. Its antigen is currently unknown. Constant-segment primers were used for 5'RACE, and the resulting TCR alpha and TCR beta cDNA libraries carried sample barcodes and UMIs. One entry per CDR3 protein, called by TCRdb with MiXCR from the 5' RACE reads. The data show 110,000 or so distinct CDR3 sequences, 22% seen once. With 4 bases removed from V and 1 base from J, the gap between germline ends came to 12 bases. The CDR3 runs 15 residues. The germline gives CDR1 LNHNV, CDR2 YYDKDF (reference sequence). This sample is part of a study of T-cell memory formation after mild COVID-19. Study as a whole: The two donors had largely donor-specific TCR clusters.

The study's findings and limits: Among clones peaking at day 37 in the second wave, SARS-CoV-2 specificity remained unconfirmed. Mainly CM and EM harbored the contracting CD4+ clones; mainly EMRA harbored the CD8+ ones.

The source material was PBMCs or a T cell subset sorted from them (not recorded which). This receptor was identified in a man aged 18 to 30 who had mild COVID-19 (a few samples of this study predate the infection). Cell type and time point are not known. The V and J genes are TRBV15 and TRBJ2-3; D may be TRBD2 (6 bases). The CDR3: CATSTRTTRTDTQYF. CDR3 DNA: TGTGCCACCAGCACTCGGACTACCCGCACAGATACGCAGTATTTT.